This T cell receptor (beta chain) was profiled in a study of T cell responses to AZD1222 COVID-19 vaccine. Study-level results: Clonal diversity was possibly underestimated, and the donors were mostly white British, with more females. Nearly half of unique spike-specific TCRs reportedly avoided B.1.351 and B.1.1.7 mutated regions. All repertoire sampling was performed exclusively after the peak T cell response. The study found vaccine-associated CD4 TCRs spanning spike, dominant at 160-218 and 743-854.

The protocol was immunoSEQ multiplex PCR, while the TCRdb copy is restricted to in-frame clones and leaves out a portion. The top ten hold roughly 7.4% of the sample, which has under 150,000 clones, about 90% seen once. J was trimmed by 3 bases and V by 5 bases; bases with no gene match: 11. The CDR3 contains 16 residues. The germline V gene has CDR1 SGHTA and CDR2 FQGNSA. In the case of this clone: Its antigen remains unidentified.

This sequence was found in an adult in good health. The genes are TRBV7-2 and TRBJ1-2; 8 bases fit TRBD1. The source was peripheral blood, collected on day 0 of AZD1222 vaccination. The CDR3 DNA sequence: TGTGCCAGCAGCCCTCGATCCAGGGGGCTGGACTATGGCTACACCTTC. Translating gives CASSPRSRGLDYGYTF.